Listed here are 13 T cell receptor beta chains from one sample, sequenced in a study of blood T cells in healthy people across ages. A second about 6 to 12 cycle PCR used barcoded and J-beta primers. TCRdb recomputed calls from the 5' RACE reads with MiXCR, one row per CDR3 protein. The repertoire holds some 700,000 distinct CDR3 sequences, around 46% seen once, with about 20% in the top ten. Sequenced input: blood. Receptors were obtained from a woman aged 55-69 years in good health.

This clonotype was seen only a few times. Written as DNA, the CDR3 is TGTGCCATCAGTGAGTCAAGAGCGACTAGCGGGAGTAGTCAAGAGACCCAGTACTTC. Protein sequence: CAISESRATSGSSQETQYF. The chain joins TRBV10-3 to TRBJ2-5, with TRBD2 matching over 12 bases. The CDR3 contains 19 residues. Germline CDR1 is ENHRY and CDR2 is SYGVKD. Unmatched junction bases numbered 10, after V lost 0 bases and J lost 2 bases.

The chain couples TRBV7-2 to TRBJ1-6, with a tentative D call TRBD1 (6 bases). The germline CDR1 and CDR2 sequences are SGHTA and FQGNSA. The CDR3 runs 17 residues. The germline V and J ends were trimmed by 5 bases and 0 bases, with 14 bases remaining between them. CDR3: CASSTQGRSSYNSPLHF. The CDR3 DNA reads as TGTGCCAGCAGCACACAGGGAAGGAGCTCCTATAATTCACCCCTCCACTTT.

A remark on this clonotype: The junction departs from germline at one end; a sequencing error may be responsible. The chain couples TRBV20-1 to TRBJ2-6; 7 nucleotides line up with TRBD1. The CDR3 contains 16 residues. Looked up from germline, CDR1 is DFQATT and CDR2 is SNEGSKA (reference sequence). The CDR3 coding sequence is TGCAGTGCTAGCTTACAGGGGCGCTCTGGGGCCAACGCCCTGACTTTC. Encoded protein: CSASLQGRSGANALTF.

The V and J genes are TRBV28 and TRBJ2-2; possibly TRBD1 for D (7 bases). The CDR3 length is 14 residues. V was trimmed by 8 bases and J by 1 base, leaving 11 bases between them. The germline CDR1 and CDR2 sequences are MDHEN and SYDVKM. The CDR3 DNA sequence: TGTGCCAGCGGCGGGACAGTGAACACCGGGGAGCTGTTTTTT. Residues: CASGGTVNTGELFF. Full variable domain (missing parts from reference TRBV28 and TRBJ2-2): DVKVTQSSRYLVKRTGEKVFLECVQDMDHENMFWYRQDPGLGLRLIYFSYDVKMKEKGDIPEGYSVSREKKERFSLILESASTNQTSMYLCASGGTVNTGELFFGEGSRLTVL.

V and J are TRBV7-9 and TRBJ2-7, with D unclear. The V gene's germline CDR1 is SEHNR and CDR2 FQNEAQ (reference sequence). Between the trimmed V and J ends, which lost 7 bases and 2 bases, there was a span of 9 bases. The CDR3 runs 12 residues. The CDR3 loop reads CASNRLTYEQYF. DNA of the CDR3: TGTGCCAGCAATCGCCTCACCTACGAGCAGTACTTC.

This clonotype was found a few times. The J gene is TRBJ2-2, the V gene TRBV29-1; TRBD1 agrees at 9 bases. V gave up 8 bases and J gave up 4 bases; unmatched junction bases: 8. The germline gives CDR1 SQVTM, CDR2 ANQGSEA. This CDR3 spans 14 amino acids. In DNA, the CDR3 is TGCAGCACTCGGGACAGGGAGTTCACCGGGGAGCTGTTTTTT. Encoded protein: CSTRDREFTGELFF.

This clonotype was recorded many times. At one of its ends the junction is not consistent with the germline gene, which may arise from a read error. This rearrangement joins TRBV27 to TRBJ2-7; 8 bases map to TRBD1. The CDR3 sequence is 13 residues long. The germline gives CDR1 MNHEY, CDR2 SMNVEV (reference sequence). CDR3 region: CASSLTGGYEQYF. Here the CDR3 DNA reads TGCGCCAGCAGCCTAACAGGGGGCTACGAGCAGTACTTC.

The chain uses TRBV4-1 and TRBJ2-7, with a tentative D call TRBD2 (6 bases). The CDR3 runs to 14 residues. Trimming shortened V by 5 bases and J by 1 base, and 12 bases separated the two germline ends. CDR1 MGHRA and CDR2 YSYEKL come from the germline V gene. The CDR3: CASSSTSFSYEQYF. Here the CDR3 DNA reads TGCGCCAGCAGCTCCACTAGCTTTTCCTACGAGCAGTACTTC.

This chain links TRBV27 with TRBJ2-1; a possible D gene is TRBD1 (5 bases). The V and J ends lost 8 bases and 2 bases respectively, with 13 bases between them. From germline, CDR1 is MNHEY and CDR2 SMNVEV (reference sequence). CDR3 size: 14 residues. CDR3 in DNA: TGTGCCAGCGGAGCCCAGGGCCCCTACAATGAGCAGTTCTTC. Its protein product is CASGAQGPYNEQFF.

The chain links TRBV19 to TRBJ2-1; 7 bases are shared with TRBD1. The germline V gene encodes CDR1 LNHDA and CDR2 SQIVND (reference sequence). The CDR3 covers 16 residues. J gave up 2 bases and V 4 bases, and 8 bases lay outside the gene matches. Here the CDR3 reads CASSTAPDRAYNEQFF. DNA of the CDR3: TGTGCCAGTAGTACTGCCCCCGACAGGGCCTACAATGAGCAGTTCTTC. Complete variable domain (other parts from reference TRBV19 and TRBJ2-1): DGGITQSPKYLFRKEGQNVTLSCEQNLNHDAMYWYRQDPGQGLRLIYYSQIVNDFQKGDIAEGYSVSREKKESFPLTVTSAQKNPTAFYLCASSTAPDRAYNEQFFGPGTRLTVL.

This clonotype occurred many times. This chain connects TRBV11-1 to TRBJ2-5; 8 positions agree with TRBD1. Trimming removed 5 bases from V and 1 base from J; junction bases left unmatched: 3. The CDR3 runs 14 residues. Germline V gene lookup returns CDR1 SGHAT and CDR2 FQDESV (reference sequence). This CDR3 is CASSRGQGQETQYF. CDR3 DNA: TGTGCCAGCAGCCGAGGACAGGGCCAAGAGACCCAGTACTTC.

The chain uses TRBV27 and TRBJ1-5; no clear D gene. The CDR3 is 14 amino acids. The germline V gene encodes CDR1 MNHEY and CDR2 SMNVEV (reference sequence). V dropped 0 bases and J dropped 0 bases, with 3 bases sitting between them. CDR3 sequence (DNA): TGTGCCAGCAGTTTATCAGGTAGCAATCAGCCCCAGCATTTT. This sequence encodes CASSLSGSNQPQHF.

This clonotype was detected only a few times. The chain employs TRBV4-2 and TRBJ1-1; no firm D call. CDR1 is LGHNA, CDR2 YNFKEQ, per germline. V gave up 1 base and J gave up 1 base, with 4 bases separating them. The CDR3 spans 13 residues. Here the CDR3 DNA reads TGTGCCAGCAGCCAAGGGTGGAACACTGAAGCTTTCTTT. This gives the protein CASSQGWNTEAFF.